The 17 T cell receptor beta chains in this list originate from one sample, sequenced in a study of blood T cell repertoires in COVID-19. Sequencing used immunoSEQ multiplex PCR; TCRdb keeps in-frame clones, though not all of them. The sample has fewer than 200,000 clones, 80% seen once. The sample taken for sequencing was peripheral blood. All receptors derive from a man aged 60 to 75 with acute or convalescent COVID-19.

The V call is TRBV27, the J call TRBJ2-1, with 14 bases lining up with TRBD2. CDR1 and CDR2 (germline): MNHEY, SMNVEV (reference sequence). CDR3 length: 17 residues. After removal of 7 bases from V and 10 bases from J, the junction contained 15 bases not matched to a gene. The chain's CDR3 is CASTSSVTSGGAREQFF. Here the CDR3 DNA reads TGTGCCAGCACCTCCTCGGTGACTAGCGGGGGGGCAAGGGAGCAGTTCTTC.

The V gene is TRBV6-2 or TRBV6-3, the J gene TRBJ2-1; D perhaps matches TRBD2 (6 bases). V gave up 2 bases and J gave up 0 bases, with 11 bases separating them. This CDR3 has 16 residues. Germline-derived CDR1 and CDR2 are MNHEY and SVGEGT. CDR3: CASSYGVGGSYNEQFF. The CDR3 DNA reads as TGTGCCAGCAGTTACGGGGTGGGAGGCTCCTACAATGAGCAGTTCTTC.

J is TRBJ2-5 and V is TRBV6-5, with D hard to call. The germline gives CDR1 MNHEY, CDR2 SVGAGI. V lost 6 bases and J lost 1, with 3 bases in between. The CDR3 is made up of 11 amino acids. The CDR3 reads CASSIQETQYF. The CDR3 bases are TGTGCCAGCAGCATCCAAGAGACCCAGTACTTC.

The V gene is TRBV7-2, the J gene TRBJ2-7; possibly TRBD1 for D (5 bases). CDR1 and CDR2 (germline): SGHTA, FQGNSA. Deletions cut 0 bases from V and 3 bases from J, with 9 bases between. CDR3 length equals 14 residues. CDR3 sequence reads: CASSLAPGRYEQYF. The CDR3 nucleotides are TGTGCCAGCAGCTTAGCTCCAGGGCGCTACGAGCAGTACTTC.

This sequence joins TRBV27 and TRBJ2-6; D remains ambiguous. Trimming removed 0 bases from V and 0 bases from J, with 3 bases in between. The germline V gene encodes CDR1 MNHEY and CDR2 SMNVEV (reference sequence). This CDR3 has 15 residues. CDR3 sequence: CASSLSLSGANVLTF. The DNA for the CDR3 is TGTGCCAGCAGTTTATCCCTCTCTGGGGCCAACGTCCTGACTTTC. The whole variable domain, filled in from reference TRBV27 and TRBJ2-6, reads EAQVTQNPRYLITVTGKKLTVTCSQNMNHEYMSWYRQDPGLGLRQIYYSMNVEVTDKGDVPEGYKVSRKEKRNFPLILESPSPNQTSLYFCASSLSLSGANVLTFGAGSRLTVL.

This clone showed up just a few times. The CDR3 loop is CATSDPDRPPLLYGYTF. The CDR3 region has the DNA TGTGCCACCAGTGATCCCGACAGACCCCCCTTATTATATGGCTACACCTTC. The gene calls are TRBV24-1 and TRBJ1-2; D may be TRBD1 (5 bases). CDR3 size: 17 residues. Germline V CDR1 and CDR2: KGHDR, SFDVKD. Trimming pared 3 bases from V and 5 bases from J, leaving 21 bases between.

The genes are TRBV5-6 and TRBJ1-1; D is perhaps TRBD1 (5 bases). The germline V and J ends were trimmed by 1 base and 1 base, with 5 bases remaining between them. The CDR3 extends over 13 amino acids. Germline V gene data show CDR1 as SGHDT and CDR2 as YYEEEE. The CDR3 DNA reads as TGTGCCAGCAGCTTGAGGGGGAACACTGAAGCTTTCTTT. Protein sequence: CASSLRGNTEAFF.

V usage is TRBV7-8 and J usage is TRBJ2-5; a possible D gene is TRBD1 (5 bases). This CDR3 is 16 amino acids long. The germline V and J ends were trimmed by 1 base and 5 bases, with 17 bases remaining between them. Germline V lookup: CDR1 SGHVS, CDR2 FQNEAQ. CDR3 loop: CASSLDRQGGTETQYF. The CDR3 nucleotides read TGTGCCAGCAGCTTAGATCGGCAGGGCGGAACGGAGACCCAGTACTTC.

This chain connects TRBV5-6 to TRBJ1-3; no clear D. V was trimmed by 1 base and J by 0 bases, leaving 8 bases between them. Per germline, CDR1 SGHDT and CDR2 YYEEEE. The CDR3 is 15 residues long. CDR3 protein: CASSLSPVSGNTIYF. The CDR3 DNA is TGTGCCAGCAGCTTGAGCCCCGTCTCTGGAAACACCATATATTTT.

V gene TRBV3-1 (or the pseudogene TRBV3-2) combines with J gene TRBJ2-1, with a possible D match to TRBD2 (5 bases). Per germline, CDR1 LGHDT and CDR2 YNNKEL (reference sequence). The CDR3 runs 14 residues. V gave up 7 bases and J gave up 5 bases, with 15 bases separating them. CDR3 nucleotides: TGTGCCAGCAACCGGCTAGCCTCTGACAATGAGCAGTTCTTC. Protein product: CASNRLASDNEQFF.

The chain couples TRBV2 to TRBJ1-5; 7 bases match TRBD1. The CDR3 extends over 15 amino acids. Losses at the gene ends were 8 bases for V and 1 base for J; bases not matched to a gene: 8. Germline V gene lookup returns CDR1 SNHLY and CDR2 FYNNEI. Here the CDR3 reads CASFRGGDSNQPQHF. CDR3 bases: TGTGCCAGCTTTAGAGGGGGCGACAGCAATCAGCCCCAGCATTTT.

This clone has just a few counts. The V and J genes are TRBV28 and TRBJ1-2, with TRBD1 identical over 7 bases. This CDR3 is built from 14 residues. CDR1 is MDHEN and CDR2 is SYDVKM in the germline V gene. With V trimmed by 7 bases and J by 2 bases, 7 bases remained unmatched. CDR3 amino acids: CASNLIGGNYGYTF. As DNA, the CDR3 is TGTGCCAGCAACCTTATAGGGGGCAACTATGGCTACACCTTC.

Concerning this clone itself: The junction and the germline gene differ at one end; a read error may be behind it. Distinct nucleotide sequences in the sample also encode this CDR3. This chain connects TRBV29-1 to TRBJ2-7; a weak D match, TRBD1 (6 bases). Germline CDR1 and CDR2: SQVTM and ANQGSEA. This CDR3 is built from 14 residues. The CDR3 sequence is CSVVRQGKRNEQYF. In DNA, the CDR3 is TGCAGCGTTGTACGCCAGGGGAAGCGAAACGAGCAGTATTTC.

The V and J genes are TRBV7-3 and TRBJ2-3; a weak D match, TRBD2 (5 bases). The CDR3 sequence is 17 residues long. Germline values: CDR1 SGHTA, CDR2 FQGTGA. Trimming pared 5 bases from V and 0 bases from J, leaving 18 bases between. CDR3: CASSPRTASASTDTQYF. The CDR3 DNA is TGTGCCAGCAGCCCGCGGACTGCCAGCGCTAGCACAGATACGCAGTATTTT.

The chain combines TRBV2 with TRBJ1-5, with D hard to call. In germline, CDR1 is SNHLY, CDR2 FYNNEI. The CDR3 has 14 amino acids. Trimming cost V 5 bases and J 2 bases, with 10 bases left between them. CDR3 residues: CASSRSRGNQPQHF. The CDR3 DNA is TGTGCCAGCAGTCGTTCGAGGGGCAATCAGCCCCAGCATTTT.

The chain joins TRBV5-1 to TRBJ2-3; 14 bases match TRBD2. Germline V gene sequence: CDR1 SGHRS, CDR2 YFSETQ. Trimming at V came to 4 bases and at J to 5 bases, leaving 6 bases not matched to a gene. CDR3 length: 16 amino acids. CDR3 loop: CASSPGLAGVGDTQYF. DNA of the CDR3: TGCGCCAGCAGCCCGGGACTAGCGGGAGTGGGAGATACGCAGTATTTT.

The V call is TRBV30, the J call TRBJ2-5; 8 bases are a match to TRBD1. The CDR3 is 13 amino acids. V lost 5 bases, J lost 5 bases, and 7 bases stayed unmatched. The germline V gene has CDR1 GTSNPN and CDR2 SVGIG (reference sequence). CDR3 coding DNA: TGTGCCTGGGGTGGACAGGGCCAGGAGACCCAGTACTTC. Translated: CAWGGQGQETQYF.